These 5 T cell receptor beta chains were sequenced from one sample in a study of cytotoxic CD8 clonotypes in ibrutinib-treated CLL. The data were produced by immunoSEQ multiplex PCR, yet TCRdb's version contains in-frame clones alone and is incomplete. The table has hundreds of thousands of clones, 80% seen once. This specimen consisted of PBMCs, obtained before ibrutinib treatment. Receptors originate from a human donor with chronic lymphocytic leukemia.

J is TRBJ2-1 and V is TRBV25-1; D is possibly TRBD2 (6 bases). V gave up 2 bases and J gave up 5 bases, with 16 bases separating them. This CDR3 comprises 16 residues. CDR1 and CDR2 from the germline V gene are MGHDK and SYGVNS. The DNA for the CDR3 is TGTGCCAGCAGTGAAGGGGGATGGGGCGGGAACAATGAGCAGTTCTTC. Translation gives CASSEGGWGGNNEQFF.

This sequence joins TRBV23-1 and TRBJ2-7, with TRBD1 matching over 9 bases. TRBV23-1 is annotated as an ORF whose role is uncertain. This CDR3 region has 19 residues. The junction had 27 bases not matched to a gene; V was cut back by 6 bases and J by 9 bases. The CDR3 here is CASRSCPGQGVREQSGQYF. The CDR3 nucleotides read TGCGCCAGCAGATCGTGCCCGGGACAGGGAGTTCGCGAGCAAAGCGGGCAGTACTTC.

The chain recombines TRBV18 with TRBJ2-1, with D possibly called TRBD1 or TRBD2 (5 bases each). In germline, CDR1 is KGHSH, CDR2 LQKENI. Trimming stripped 4 bases from V and 3 bases from J, with 16 bases between. The CDR3 sequence is 16 residues long. The CDR3 loop is CASSLPQGPNYNEQFF. The CDR3 coding sequence is TGTGCCAGCTCACTACCGCAGGGACCCAACTACAATGAGCAGTTCTTC.

This chain links TRBV18 with TRBJ1-3; D not resolved. The CDR3 runs to 14 residues. Germline CDR1 is KGHSH and CDR2 is LQKENI. The V and J ends lost 3 bases and 2 bases respectively, with 8 bases between them. In DNA, the CDR3 is TGTGCCAGCTCACCCTCGGGTGCTGGAAACACCATATATTTT. Protein: CASSPSGAGNTIYF.

This rearrangement joins TRBV14 to TRBJ2-6; D is perhaps TRBD1 (6 bases). Trimming took off 1 base at V and 5 bases at J, with 21 bases between the two ends. The CDR3 extends over 19 amino acids. Germline V gene data show CDR1 as SGHDN and CDR2 as FVKESK. The CDR3 is CASSQGPPAGANWANVLTF. As DNA, the CDR3 is TGTGCCAGCAGCCAAGGGCCCCCGGCAGGGGCGAACTGGGCCAACGTCCTGACTTTC. The full variable domain, with the rest looked up from reference TRBV14 and TRBJ2-6, is EAGVTQFPSHSVIEKGQTVTLRCDPISGHDNLYWYRRVMGKEIKFLLHFVKESKQDESGMPNNRFLAERTGGTYSTLKVQPAELEDSGVYFCASSQGPPAGANWANVLTFGAGSRLTVL.